This TCR beta chain stems from a study of monozygotic twins with inflammatory bowel disease. Findings and limits, study-wide: Compared with healthy twins, IBD patients shared fewer clonotypes with others, especially with disease activity. Neither one strong signal nor one clonotype associated with IBD was supported.

On this clonotype: Its antigen is unknown.

This CDR3 has 15 residues. Germline CDR1 and CDR2: SGHTS and YDEGEE. A template switching step added UMIs, each with a 6-nucleotide sample barcode. The authors ran two nested PCRs of around 15 and 9 cycles on TCRalpha and TCRbeta cDNA. TCRdb reprocessed the 5' RACE reads, keeping one entry per CDR3 protein, no DNA. The repertoire table contains about 380,000 distinct CDR3 sequences. The chain links TRBV5-8 to TRBJ1-5; TCRdb picks TRBD1, but there is no DNA to check that call. Input material: blood. This TCR came from a human donor with ulcerative colitis or Crohn's disease, or a healthy co-twin of an affected twin (not recorded which). Here the CDR3 reads CASSLGQGAEQPQHF. Supplemented by reference TRBV5-8 and TRBJ1-5, the full variable domain reads EAGVTQSPTHLIKTRGQQATLRCSPISGHTSVYWYQQALGLGLQFLLWYDEGEERNRGNFPPRFSGRQFPNYSSELNVNALELEDSALYLCASSLGQGAEQPQHFGDGTRLSIL.